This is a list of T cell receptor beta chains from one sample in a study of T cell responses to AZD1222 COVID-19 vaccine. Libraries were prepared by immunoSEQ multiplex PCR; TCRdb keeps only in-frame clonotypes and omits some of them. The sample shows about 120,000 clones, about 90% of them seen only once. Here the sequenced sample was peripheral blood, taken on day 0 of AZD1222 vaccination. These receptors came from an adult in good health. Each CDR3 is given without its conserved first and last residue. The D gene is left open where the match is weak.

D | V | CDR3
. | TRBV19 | ASSIGAGVDSPLH
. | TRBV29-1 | SPRGAGDTQY
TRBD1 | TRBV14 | ASSPVAGTEAEAF
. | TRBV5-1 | ASSADATYGYT
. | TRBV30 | AWSSHRMNTEAF
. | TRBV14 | ASSQGRPAGNTIY
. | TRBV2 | ASRRIFYGYT
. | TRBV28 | ATAHLPGRASNQPQH
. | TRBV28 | ASSFWEGSGYGYT
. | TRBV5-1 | ASSLDGANYGYT
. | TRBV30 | AWSTGTAKTQY
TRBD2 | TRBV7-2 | ASSFPGGSNEQF
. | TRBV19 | ASIGIGTLVSGANVLT
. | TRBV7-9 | ASSFSNGGPSTDTQY
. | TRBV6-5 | ASRVTDRRNSPLH
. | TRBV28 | ASSLWADYYGYT
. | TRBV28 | ASKLRGGVFYGYT
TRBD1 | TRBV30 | AWSAGQGSWQPQH
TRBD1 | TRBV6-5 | ASSQGAREKLF
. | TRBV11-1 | ASSLERGRNTEAF
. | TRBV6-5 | ASSYLQANTEAF
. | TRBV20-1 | SASQPGTGELF
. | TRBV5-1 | ASSAIAGRNEKLF
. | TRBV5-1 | ASSLGLFGYT
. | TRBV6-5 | ASGTTSDEQF
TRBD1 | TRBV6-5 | ASSRQGNEQF
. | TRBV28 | ASSGRSPLH
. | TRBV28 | ATLARIDSPLH
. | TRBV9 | ASSVDSALYEQY
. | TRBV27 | AGRYSSGNTIY